This T cell receptor (beta chain) derives from a study of T-cell reconstitution after alpha-beta-depleted transplantation in children (dated by TCRdb to 2016 to 2017). Concerning the study at large: The study quantitatively tracked T-cell immune reconstitution after TCRalphabeta/CD19-depleted allogeneic hematopoietic cell transplantation in children using TCR repertoire profiling.

The library was prepared using PCR. Sequenced using an Illumina HiSeq 2500. TCR library preparation used molecular barcoding, with unique molecular identifiers applied to normalize quantification of the TCRbeta repertoire. The raw public reads went through TCRdb reprocessing: fastp at Q25, MiXCR clone calling, in-frame beta chains kept. Rows are unified per CDR3 protein, each entry keeping the most common DNA and genes. The sample contains about 420,000 distinct CDR3 sequences, approximately 10% of them found a single time. 4.5% to 7% of the sample goes to the ten largest clones. Note on this clonotype: Its antigen remains undetermined. Base qualities were left out, and no much larger clone turns up one base away.

V sheds 6 bases and J sheds 5 bases, leaving 17 bases between their ends. From the cysteine up to the phenylalanine, the CDR3 has a length of 14 residues. The entry retains the CDR3 DNA only, 42 bases that are in frame from base 1. The germline V gene specifies SGHRS as CDR1 and YFSETQ as CDR2. Sequences were derived from PBMCs from the stem cell graft donor, sampled from the stem cell graft. The sequence was obtained from a human donor who donated a stem cell graft to a child with acute myeloid leukemia. The chain employs TRBV5-1 and TRBJ2-5; the D gene is not confidently resolved. The nucleotides are TGCGCCAGCACCACGGGCAGATTGGGTGAGACCCAGTACTTC. The translation is CASTTGRLGETQYF.